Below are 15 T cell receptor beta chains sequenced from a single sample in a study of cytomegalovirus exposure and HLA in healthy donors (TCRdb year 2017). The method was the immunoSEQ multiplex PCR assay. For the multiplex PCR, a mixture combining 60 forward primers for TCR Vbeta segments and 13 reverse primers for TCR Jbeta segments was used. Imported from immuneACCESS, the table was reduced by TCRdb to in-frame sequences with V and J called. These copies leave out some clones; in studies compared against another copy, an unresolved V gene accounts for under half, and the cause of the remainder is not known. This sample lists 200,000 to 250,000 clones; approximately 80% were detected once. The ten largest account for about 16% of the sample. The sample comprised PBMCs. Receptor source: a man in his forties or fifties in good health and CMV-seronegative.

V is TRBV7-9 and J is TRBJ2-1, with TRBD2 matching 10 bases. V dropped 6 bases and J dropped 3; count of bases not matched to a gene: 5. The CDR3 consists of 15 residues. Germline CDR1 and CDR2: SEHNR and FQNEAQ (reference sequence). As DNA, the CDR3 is TGTGCCAGCAGTCAGCGGGAGGGCCTCTACAATGAGCAGTTCTTC. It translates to CASSQREGLYNEQFF.

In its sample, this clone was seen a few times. The CDR3, as DNA: TGTGCCAGCAGCCGGGGGACAGAACAAGAGACCCAGTACTTC. Its translation is CASSRGTEQETQYF. This chain links TRBV4-2 with TRBJ2-5; 7 positions agree with TRBD1. V lost 4 bases, J lost 2 bases, and 4 bases stayed unmatched. The length of the CDR3 is 14 residues. The V gene's germline CDR1 is LGHNA and CDR2 YNFKEQ.

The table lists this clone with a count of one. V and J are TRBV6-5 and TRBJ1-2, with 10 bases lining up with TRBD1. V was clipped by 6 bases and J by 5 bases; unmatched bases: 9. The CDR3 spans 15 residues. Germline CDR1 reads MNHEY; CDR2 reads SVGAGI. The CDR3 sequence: CASSSWTGGLYGYTF. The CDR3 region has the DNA TGTGCCAGCAGCTCTTGGACAGGGGGTCTTTATGGCTACACCTTC.

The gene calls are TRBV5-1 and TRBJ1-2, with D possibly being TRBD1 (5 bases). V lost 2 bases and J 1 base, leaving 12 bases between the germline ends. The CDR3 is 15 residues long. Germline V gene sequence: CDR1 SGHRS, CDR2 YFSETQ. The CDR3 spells CASSFMDKDNYGYTF. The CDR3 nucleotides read TGCGCCAGCAGCTTTATGGACAAAGATAACTATGGCTACACCTTC.

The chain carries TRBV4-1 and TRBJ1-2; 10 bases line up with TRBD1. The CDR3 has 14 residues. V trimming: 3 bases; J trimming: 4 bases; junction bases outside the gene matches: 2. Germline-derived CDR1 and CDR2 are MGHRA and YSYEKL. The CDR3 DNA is TGCGCCAGCAGCCAGGGACAGGGGTTCTATGGCTACACCTTC. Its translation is CASSQGQGFYGYTF.

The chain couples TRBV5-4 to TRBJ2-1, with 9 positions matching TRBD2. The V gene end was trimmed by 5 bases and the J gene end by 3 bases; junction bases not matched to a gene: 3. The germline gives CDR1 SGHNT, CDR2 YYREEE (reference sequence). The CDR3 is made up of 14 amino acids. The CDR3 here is CASSPSGNYNEQFF. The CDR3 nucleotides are TGTGCCAGCAGTCCTAGCGGGAACTACAATGAGCAGTTCTTC.

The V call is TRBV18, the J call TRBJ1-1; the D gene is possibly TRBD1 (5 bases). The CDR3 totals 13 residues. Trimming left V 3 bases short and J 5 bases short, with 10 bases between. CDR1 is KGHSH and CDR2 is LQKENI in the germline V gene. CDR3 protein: CASSPAKGTEAFF. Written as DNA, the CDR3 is TGTGCCAGCTCACCGGCCAAGGGGACTGAAGCTTTCTTT.

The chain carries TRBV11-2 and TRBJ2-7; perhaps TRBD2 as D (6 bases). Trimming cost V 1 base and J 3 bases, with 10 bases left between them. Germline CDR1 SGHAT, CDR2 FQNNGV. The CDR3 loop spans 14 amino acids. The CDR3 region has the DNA TGTGCCAGCAGCTTAGCGGGAGCGAACTACGAGCAGTACTTC. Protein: CASSLAGANYEQYF. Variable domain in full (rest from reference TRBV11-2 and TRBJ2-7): EAGVAQSPRYKIIEKRQSVAFWCNPISGHATLYWYQQILGQGPKLLIQFQNNGVVDDSQLPKDRFSAERLKGVDSTLKIQPAKLEDSAVYLCASSLAGANYEQYFGPGTRLTVT.

Here the CDR3 DNA reads TGTGCCAGCTCACCTTGGGAGGGGAAACCTGAAGCTTTCTTT. Translated, it gives CASSPWEGKPEAFF. V gene TRBV18 combines with J gene TRBJ1-1; a possible D gene is TRBD1 (5 bases). V was clipped by 3 bases and J by 6 bases, with 14 bases between them. Germline loops: CDR1 KGHSH, CDR2 LQKENI. This CDR3 is 14 amino acids long.

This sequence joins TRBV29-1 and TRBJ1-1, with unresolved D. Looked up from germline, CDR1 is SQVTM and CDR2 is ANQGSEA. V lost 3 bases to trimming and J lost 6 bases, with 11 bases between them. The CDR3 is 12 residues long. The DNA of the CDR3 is TGCAGCGTTGATCGGGGAGGCGCTGAAGCTTTCTTT. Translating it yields CSVDRGGAEAFF.

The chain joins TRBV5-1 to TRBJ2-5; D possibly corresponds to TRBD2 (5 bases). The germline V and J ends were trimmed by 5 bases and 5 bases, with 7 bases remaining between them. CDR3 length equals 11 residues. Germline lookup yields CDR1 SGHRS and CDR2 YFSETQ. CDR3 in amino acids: CASREAETQYF. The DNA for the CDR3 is TGCGCCAGCAGGGAGGCGGAGACCCAGTACTTC.

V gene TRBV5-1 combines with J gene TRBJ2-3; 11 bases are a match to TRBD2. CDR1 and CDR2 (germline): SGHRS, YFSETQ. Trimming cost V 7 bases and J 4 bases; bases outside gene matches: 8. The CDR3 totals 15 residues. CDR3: CASLPLAGVADTQYF. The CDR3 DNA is TGCGCCAGCCTTCCACTAGCGGGAGTTGCAGATACGCAGTATTTT.

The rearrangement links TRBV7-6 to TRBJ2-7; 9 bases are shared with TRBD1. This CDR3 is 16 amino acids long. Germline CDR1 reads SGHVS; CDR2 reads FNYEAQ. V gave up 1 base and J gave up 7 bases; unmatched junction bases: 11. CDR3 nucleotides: TGTGCCAGCAGCTTAGAGGTCGGCGGACAGGGGCCTGAGCAGTACTTC. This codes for CASSLEVGGQGPEQYF.

CDR3 nucleotide sequence: TGTGCCAGCAGCCCCCCCGCGGGCTCCACAGATACGCAGTATTTT. This codes for CASSPPAGSTDTQYF. The chain has TRBV5-4 and TRBJ2-3; possible D gene TRBD2, 5 bases. The CDR3 contains 15 residues. Trimming removed 4 bases from V and 2 bases from J, with 14 bases in between. Germline V gene lookup returns CDR1 SGHNT and CDR2 YYREEE (reference sequence). The full variable domain, in which reference TRBV5-4 and TRBJ2-3 provide the parts outside the CDR3, is ETGVTQSPTHLIKTRGQQVTLRCSSQSGHNTVSWYQQALGQGPQFIFQYYREEENGRGNFPPRFSGLQFPNYSSELNVNALELDDSALYLCASSPPAGSTDTQYFGPGTRLTVL.

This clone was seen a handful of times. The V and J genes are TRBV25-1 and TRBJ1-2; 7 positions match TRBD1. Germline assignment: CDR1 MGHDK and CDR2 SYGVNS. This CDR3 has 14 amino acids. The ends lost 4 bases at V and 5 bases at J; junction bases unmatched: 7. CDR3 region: CASSVSGQQYGYTF. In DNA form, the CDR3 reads TGTGCCAGCAGTGTGTCGGGACAGCAGTATGGCTACACCTTC.